This T cell receptor beta chain derives from a study of CD8+ T cells in alopecia areata. Study-wide context: Patients given treatment had severity scored by the percentage of scalp area affected.

Extraction and reverse transcription of RNA yielded cDNA as the sequencing template. The assay was immunoSEQ multiplex PCR, and TCRdb's table has in-frame clones only and misses some. The data hold about 150,000 clones, with about 71% observed a single time. Regarding this clone: Antigen: not known.

Points from the study as a whole: Among the cells sequenced in scalp samples are also the resident alphabeta T cells of normal skin.

The ends were cut back, 4 bases at V and 6 bases at J, with 18 bases in the middle. Germline V gene lookup returns CDR1 SQVTM and CDR2 ANQGSEA. The CDR3 is 15 residues long. Treatment denoted: oral pan-JAK inhibitor, 5-10 mg twice daily. Sorting from PBMCs produced CD4+ and CD8+ T cells. This TCR derives from a human donor with alopecia areata. V is TRBV29-1 and J is TRBJ2-2; D ambiguous. The sample here was CD4+ T cells sorted from blood, taken at week 4, from a patient treated with tofacitinib. CDR3 in DNA: TGCAGCGTTGGCCCCACTGGGATGGGCGCCGGGGAGCTGTTTTTT. Its translation: CSVGPTGMGAGELFF.